These 24 T cell receptor beta chains were all obtained from the same sample, sequenced in a study of cytomegalovirus exposure and HLA in healthy donors. PCR used 60 Vbeta primers and 13 Jbeta primers. The repertoire was sequenced with immunoSEQ multiplex PCR; TCRdb's copy has only in-frame clones and lacks some. This table has 130,000 to 150,000 clones, roughly four fifths appearing once. Source material: PBMCs. The receptor source for this set is a woman between 50 and 59 years old in good health and CMV-seronegative.

The chain links TRBV18 to TRBJ1-3; possibly TRBD1 for D (5 bases). Germline V gene lookup returns CDR1 KGHSH and CDR2 LQKENI. This CDR3 is built from 19 residues. V lost 2 bases, J lost 1 base, and 21 bases lay in between. The CDR3 nucleotides are TGTGCCAGCTCACCAAGCCCCGACAGAGCATCAAGTTCTGGAAACACCATATATTTT. It encodes CASSPSPDRASSSGNTIYF.

This clone was recorded once. The V and J genes are TRBV2 and TRBJ1-5; D possibly corresponds to TRBD1 (5 bases). The V and J ends lost 9 bases and 1 base respectively, with 16 bases between them. Germline-derived CDR1 and CDR2 are SNHLY and FYNNEI. The CDR3 spans 15 residues. This chain's CDR3 is CASITDGGSNQPQHF. CDR3 nucleotides: TGTGCCAGTATCACGGATGGGGGGAGCAATCAGCCCCAGCATTTT.

The V and J genes are TRBV27 and TRBJ2-6, with D tentatively TRBD2 (6 bases). V was trimmed by 1 base and J by 0 bases, leaving 13 bases between them. Looked up from germline, CDR1 is MNHEY and CDR2 is SMNVEV (reference sequence). The CDR3 runs to 18 residues. CDR3 sequence reads: CASSLFVGLSSGANVLTF. The CDR3 DNA follows: TGTGCCAGCAGTTTATTTGTGGGACTTTCCTCTGGGGCCAACGTCCTGACTTTC.

The chain uses TRBV7-2 and TRBJ2-5; 8 bases agree with TRBD2. V gave up 5 bases and J gave up 5 bases; unmatched junction bases: 4. The CDR3 totals 13 residues. Per germline, CDR1 SGHTA and CDR2 FQGNSA. CDR3 DNA sequence: TGTGCCAGCAGCCGGGGGGGCTCGGAGACCCAGTACTTC. This sequence encodes CASSRGGSETQYF.

The rearrangement uses TRBV11-2 and TRBJ2-7; maybe TRBD2 (6 bases). Germline V gene lookup returns CDR1 SGHAT and CDR2 FQNNGV. The CDR3 totals 15 residues. Trimming stripped 0 bases from V and 3 bases from J, with 12 bases between. The CDR3 sequence: CASSLDSQGGYEQYF. CDR3 sequence (DNA): TGTGCCAGCAGCTTAGATTCTCAGGGAGGCTACGAGCAGTACTTC.

This clone was seen a handful of times. The chain has TRBV4-3 and TRBJ2-3; TRBD2 agrees at 12 bases. From germline, CDR1 is LGHNA and CDR2 YSLEER. The junction had 5 bases not matched to a gene; V was cut back by 3 bases and J by 4 bases. CDR3 length equals 16 residues. CDR3 DNA: TGCGCCAGCAGCCAGGTCCTAGCGGGGGGGGCAGATACGCAGTATTTT. This gives the protein CASSQVLAGGADTQYF.

The chain links TRBV28 to TRBJ2-2; TRBD1 agrees at 7 bases. With V trimmed by 8 bases and J by 6 bases, 6 bases remained unmatched. The V gene's germline CDR1 is MDHEN and CDR2 SYDVKM. The CDR3 extends over 13 amino acids. This CDR3 is CASRPTGSGELFF. The CDR3 nucleotides are TGTGCCAGCCGACCGACAGGGTCCGGGGAGCTGTTTTTT.

The sample holds a few counts of this clone. The V and J genes are TRBV10-3 and TRBJ2-2; TRBD1 aligns across 7 bases. The V gene's germline CDR1 is ENHRY and CDR2 SYGVKD. V shed 11 bases and J 7 bases; nucleotides not matched to a gene: 13. The CDR3 is 14 amino acids. The CDR3 coding sequence is TGTGCCTCCGCACCCCTTGACAGGGTCGGGGAGCTGTTTTTT. The encoded protein is CASAPLDRVGELFF.

The rearrangement uses TRBV5-1 and TRBJ2-7, with 7 nucleotides matching TRBD2. The CDR3 has 17 amino acids. Looked up from germline, CDR1 is SGHRS and CDR2 is YFSETQ. Trimming cost V 4 bases and J 0 bases; bases outside gene matches: 13. Here the CDR3 reads CASSLGGGAGISYEQYF. For the CDR3, the DNA is TGCGCCAGCAGCCTGGGGGGGGGAGCGGGGATCTCCTACGAGCAGTACTTC.

This clone turned up a few times. The chain couples TRBV7-9 to TRBJ2-3, with TRBD2 identical over 10 bases. V shed 5 bases and J 0 bases; nucleotides not matched to a gene: 5. The CDR3 spans 16 residues. Germline lookup yields CDR1 SEHNR and CDR2 FQNEAQ (reference sequence). The CDR3 spells CASSHGLAESTDTQYF. The DNA for the CDR3 is TGTGCCAGCAGCCATGGACTAGCGGAAAGCACAGATACGCAGTATTTT.

The CDR3 protein is CASSEGGQWEKLFF. As DNA, the CDR3 is TGTGCCAGCAGTGAAGGGGGGCAGTGGGAAAAACTGTTTTTT. The J gene is TRBJ1-4, the V gene TRBV6-1; a weak D match, TRBD1 (6 bases). The V end lost 1 base, the J end lost 8 bases, and 11 bases lay between the germline ends. From germline, CDR1 is MNHNS and CDR2 SASEGT. The CDR3 has 14 amino acids.

The chain uses TRBV11-2 and TRBJ2-7; D possibly corresponds to TRBD2 (6 bases). Germline CDR1 reads SGHAT; CDR2 reads FQNNGV. The V gene lost 2 bases and the J gene lost 3 bases, with 20 bases spanning the gap. The CDR3 sequence is 17 residues long. CDR3 sequence: CASSLTLQGGGNYEQYF. In DNA, the CDR3 is TGTGCCAGCAGCTTAACCCTGCAGGGAGGAGGGAACTACGAGCAGTACTTC.

This chain uses TRBV18 with TRBJ1-1; 7 bases match TRBD1. After removal of 3 bases from V and 4 bases from J, the junction contained 11 bases not matched to a gene. The germline gives CDR1 KGHSH, CDR2 LQKENI. The CDR3 is 16 amino acids. The CDR3 nucleotides read TGTGCCAGCTCACCGGAGACAGGGATTAGGAGCACTGAAGCTTTCTTT. Translation: CASSPETGIRSTEAFF.

The V gene is TRBV7-3, the J gene TRBJ2-2; TRBD2 matches at 14 bases. V lost 5 bases and J lost 5; bases outside the gene matches: 1. Germline CDR1 and CDR2: SGHTA and FQGTGA. The CDR3 is 15 amino acids. The CDR3 is CASSRTSGGTGELFF. The CDR3 nucleotides are TGTGCCAGCAGCCGGACTAGCGGGGGGACCGGGGAGCTGTTTTTT.

V gene TRBV4-1 combines with J gene TRBJ2-7, with 13 bases matching TRBD2. J gave up 0 bases and V 1 base, and 9 bases lay outside the gene matches. CDR1 and CDR2 from the germline V gene are MGHRA and YSYEKL. The CDR3 sequence is 19 residues long. This CDR3 is CASSQVTSGGTSPSYEQYF. The CDR3 DNA sequence: TGCGCCAGCAGCCAAGTGACTAGCGGGGGGACGTCTCCCTCCTACGAGCAGTACTTC.

This chain uses TRBV9 with TRBJ2-1; no firm D call. Germline-derived CDR1 and CDR2 are SGDLS and YYNGEE. This CDR3 comprises 15 residues. V was shortened by 2 bases and J by 0 bases, with 9 bases between the two germline ends. In DNA form, the CDR3 reads TGTGCCAGCAGCGTCTTCCCGGGCTCCTACAATGAGCAGTTCTTC. The encoded protein is CASSVFPGSYNEQFF.

This sequence joins TRBV5-6 and TRBJ2-5; 9 bases match TRBD1. In germline, CDR1 is SGHDT, CDR2 YYEEEE. This CDR3 region has 15 residues. V was clipped by 2 bases and J by 4 bases; unmatched bases: 6. The CDR3 reads CASSFGQGTLETQYF. In nucleotides, the CDR3 is TGTGCCAGCAGCTTTGGACAGGGGACCTTAGAGACCCAGTACTTC. Full variable domain (remainder filled in from reference TRBV5-6 and TRBJ2-5): DAGVTQSPTHLIKTRGQQVTLRCSPKSGHDTVSWYQQALGQGPQFIFQYYEEEERQRGNFPDRFSGHQFPNYSSELNVNALLLGDSALYLCASSFGQGTLETQYFGPGTRLLVL.

The V gene is TRBV7-8, the J gene TRBJ2-7, with D possibly being TRBD1 (5 bases). Germline lookup yields CDR1 SGHVS and CDR2 FQNEAQ. The V end lost 4 bases, the J end lost 2 bases, and 18 bases lay between the germline ends. The length of the CDR3 is 16 residues. The CDR3 is CASSSPRGLVAYEQYF. In DNA form, the CDR3 reads TGTGCCAGCAGCTCCCCTAGGGGTTTAGTGGCCTACGAGCAGTACTTC.

V usage is TRBV7-9 and J usage is TRBJ2-1; 12 nucleotides line up with TRBD2. The germline CDR1 and CDR2 sequences are SEHNR and FQNEAQ (reference sequence). V lost 0 bases to trimming and J lost 0 bases; unmatched junction nucleotides: 6. The CDR3 covers 19 residues. The CDR3: CASSLALAGGSFSYNEQFF. For the CDR3, the DNA is TGTGCCAGCAGCTTAGCACTAGCGGGGGGATCATTCTCCTACAATGAGCAGTTCTTC. Full variable domain (missing parts from reference TRBV7-9 and TRBJ2-1): DTGVSQNPRHKITKRGQNVTFRCDPISEHNRLYWYRQTLGQGPEFLTYFQNEAQLEKSRLLSDRFSAERPKGSFSTLEIQRTEQGDSAMYLCASSLALAGGSFSYNEQFFGPGTRLTVL.

A single count supports this clone. This specimen includes other DNA sequences encoding the same CDR3. The chain employs TRBV5-1 and TRBJ1-1, with D possibly matching TRBD1 (5 bases). Trimming removed 3 bases at V and 0 bases at J, with 6 bases between. The CDR3 spans 13 residues. CDR1 SGHRS and CDR2 YFSETQ come from the germline V gene. The CDR3 reads CASSSQVNTEAFF. CDR3 in DNA: TGCGCCAGCAGCTCACAGGTGAACACTGAAGCTTTCTTT. The variable domain in full, completed from reference TRBV5-1 and TRBJ1-1, reads KAGVTQTPRYLIKTRGQQVTLSCSPISGHRSVSWYQQTPGQGLQFLFEYFSETQRNKGNFPGRFSGRQFSNSRSEMNVSTLELGDSALYLCASSSQVNTEAFFGQGTRLTVV.

V usage is TRBV15 and J usage is TRBJ1-1; no definite D call. CDR1 is LNHNV and CDR2 is YYDKDF in the germline V gene (reference sequence). There are 17 residues in the CDR3. With 3 bases removed from V and 6 bases from J, the gap between germline ends came to 23 bases. The CDR3 reads CATSRPRDTPFLAEAFF. The CDR3 DNA follows: TGTGCCACCAGCAGGCCCCGGGATACACCCTTTTTGGCTGAAGCTTTCTTT.

The genes are TRBV5-1 and TRBJ2-3; 8 bases align to TRBD1. V shed 2 bases and J 2 bases; nucleotides not matched to a gene: 4. The CDR3 extends over 15 amino acids. Germline CDR1 reads SGHRS; CDR2 reads YFSETQ. As DNA, the CDR3 is TGCGCCAGCAGCTTACCGGGACAGGACACAGATACGCAGTATTTT. Its translation is CASSLPGQDTDTQYF.

The rearrangement uses TRBV7-2 and TRBJ1-1, with 8 bases matching TRBD1. V lost 5 bases to trimming and J lost 6 bases; unmatched junction nucleotides: 11. The CDR3 is made up of 15 amino acids. Germline V gives CDR1 SGHTA, CDR2 FQGNSA. The DNA for the CDR3 is TGTGCCAGCAGCCGGGTGACAGGGGTGATCTCTGAAGCTTTCTTT. This encodes CASSRVTGVISEAFF.

The V call is TRBV10-3, the J call TRBJ2-2; 11 bases agree with TRBD2. V trimming: 4 bases; J trimming: 7 bases; junction bases outside the gene matches: 11. The length of the CDR3 is 17 residues. The V gene's germline CDR1 is ENHRY and CDR2 SYGVKD. The CDR3 here is CAISAIPTSGGIGELFF. DNA for the CDR3: TGTGCCATCAGTGCTATCCCAACTAGCGGGGGTATCGGGGAGCTGTTTTTT.